This T cell receptor beta chain was identified in a study of blood T cell repertoires in COVID-19. Study background: Both acute and convalescent COVID-19 samples were obtained from the United States, Italy and Spain. T cells, B-cell-depleted T cells, or PBMCs provided the cDNA or gDNA that served as material.

CDR1 is SGHRS, CDR2 YFSETQ, per germline. The V and J ends lost 4 bases and 3 bases, in that order; junction bases with no gene match: 11. The length of the CDR3 is 17 residues. Authors' data handling: Reference gene primer amplification gave estimated nucleated cell counts. Repertoires were generated with immunoSEQ multiplex PCR, while TCRdb's copy carries only in-frame clones and drops some. The V and J calls and the clone size are those of that table, but D and trimming were determined from the DNA. This table has fewer than 450,000 clones, approximately 90% appearing once. Sequencing input: peripheral blood. This TCR was sampled from a woman aged 18-35 years who had recovered from COVID-19. The gene calls are TRBV5-1 and TRBJ2-3, with 10 nucleotides matching TRBD2. The CDR3 protein is CASSTGPLAGETDTQYF. The CDR3 coding sequence is TGCGCCAGCAGCACGGGTCCTCTAGCGGGAGAGACAGATACGCAGTATTTT.